This T cell receptor beta chain was captured in a study of HIV-infected children after antiretroviral therapy interruption. Study-wide context: Interruption-arm samples span weeks 0, 12, interruption end (24 or 48), and about 3 years post-study. In continuous treatment, analyzed samples were from weeks 0, 48 and 150. Regarding the study as a whole: Some non-naive CD45RA+ T cells might be present among sorted naive cells.

CDR1 and CDR2 (germline): LGHNA, YNFKEQ. The germline V and J ends were trimmed by 3 bases and 2 bases, with 10 bases remaining between them. The length of the CDR3 is 15 residues. This clonotype came up many times. What it binds is unknown. A 3' RACE protocol on RNA, with unique molecular identifiers, produced the TCR library. MiXCR was run by TCRdb on the 3' RACE reads, yielding one entry per CDR3 protein. This table has about 86,000 distinct CDR3 sequences, approximately 6.9% appearing once. Documented treatment: PENTA 11 planned treatment interruption arm or continuous ART arm. Sorting from thawed PBMCs isolated naive CD4+ CD45RA+ CD45RO- T cells.

The TCR was taken from a pool of human donors with HIV. The sample in question was CD45RA+ CD4+ T cells from PBMCs, pooled from several time points, obtained from a donor given antiretroviral therapy, either interrupted or continuous. The sample's subset: naive CD4+ CD45RA+ CD45RO- T cells. The chain is built from TRBV4-2 and TRBJ2-2; either TRBD1 or TRBD2 may supply D (5 bases each). DNA of the CDR3: TGTGCCAGCAGCCAGGCCGGGGCTAACACCGGGGAGCTGTTTTTT. Amino acids: CASSQAGANTGELFF.